This TCR beta chain was obtained from a study of CXCR3-negative and CXCR3-positive naive CD8 T cells. Regarding this clonotype: The antigen remains undetermined.

Subsets of CD8+ T cells were each sorted in triplicate at approximately 270,000 cells apiece. Cells classed as naive CD8+ T cells were CD45RO-CCR7+CD27+CD95-. cDNA libraries for TRB were generated by 5' RACE incorporating UMI labels. TCRdb re-called the 5' RACE reads; one entry per CDR3 protein, DNA not given. This table lists roughly 110,000 distinct CDR3 sequences. Study results and caveats: CXCR3-expressing naive cells carried TRB CDR3s more hydrophobic than those of CXCR3-negative naive cells. In cryopreserved cells, CXCR3 expression partially decreased, and fresh PBMCs were used in most assays. The TRBV-TRBJ usage of naive CXCR3-negative and CXCR3-positive cells was similar, but that of memory cells differed.

The sequence came from a human donor in good health. Some clones in this sample may be carry-over from other donors' samples. Sequencing used naive CXCR3+ CD8+ T cells from blood. Subset defined: CD45RO-CCR7+CD27+CD95- naive CD8+ T cells expressing CXCR3 (TNR3+).

The CDR3 sequence is CASSIAGTPVGELFF. The chain employs TRBV21-1 and TRBJ2-2; absent DNA, TCRdb's TRBD1 call cannot be checked. TRBV21-1 constitutes a pseudogene. The CDR3 contains 15 residues.